This T cell receptor (beta chain) emerged from a study of T cell responses to AZD1222 COVID-19 vaccine. Regarding this clone: Its target is unknown.

TCRdb's table, derived via immunoSEQ multiplex PCR, lists solely in-frame clones and lacks some. The table lists under 130,000 clones, around nine tenths of them singletons. Germline assignment: CDR1 KGHSH and CDR2 LQKENI. This CDR3 contains 16 residues. Losses at the gene ends were 3 bases for V and 3 bases for J; bases not matched to a gene: 4. Findings and limits, study-wide: The sample set comprised mostly white British donors with more females, and clonal diversity was possibly underestimated. Repertoires were obtained solely post-peak T cell response. Nearly half of spike-specific TCRs reportedly go after variant regions that carry no mutations.

This chain joins TRBV18 and TRBJ2-3; TRBD2 aligns across 12 bases. The input for sequencing was peripheral blood, taken on day 0 of AZD1222 vaccination. The receptor was derived from an adult in good health. CDR3 in DNA: TGTGCCAGCTCACCCCTAGCGGGAGGGCCGACAGATACGCAGTATTTT. Amino acid sequence: CASSPLAGGPTDTQYF.